This record looks at one TCR beta chain sequence and its context. As processed by the authors: Estimation of nucleated cell counts relied on the amplification of reference gene primers. The table came from immunoSEQ multiplex PCR; TCRdb's copy has only in-frame clones and leaves some out. That table gives V, J and clone size, and the DNA gave D and trimming. The table includes about 100,000 clones, roughly 88% detected once. The sample comes from a study of blood T cell repertoires in COVID-19. For the study at large: Sample material is recorded as cDNA or gDNA derived from T cells, B-cell-depleted T cells, or PBMCs.

The CDR3 has 12 amino acids. The germline V and J ends were trimmed by 3 bases and 7 bases, with 9 bases remaining between them. Material: peripheral blood. The sequence came from a woman of 80 years or more with acute or convalescent COVID-19. J is TRBJ1-1 and V is TRBV12-3 or TRBV12-4, with a weak D call TRBD1 (5 bases). CDR3 DNA sequence: TGTGCCAGCAGTTTCGGGGGATTTGAAGCTTTCTTT. This translates into CASSFGGFEAFF.